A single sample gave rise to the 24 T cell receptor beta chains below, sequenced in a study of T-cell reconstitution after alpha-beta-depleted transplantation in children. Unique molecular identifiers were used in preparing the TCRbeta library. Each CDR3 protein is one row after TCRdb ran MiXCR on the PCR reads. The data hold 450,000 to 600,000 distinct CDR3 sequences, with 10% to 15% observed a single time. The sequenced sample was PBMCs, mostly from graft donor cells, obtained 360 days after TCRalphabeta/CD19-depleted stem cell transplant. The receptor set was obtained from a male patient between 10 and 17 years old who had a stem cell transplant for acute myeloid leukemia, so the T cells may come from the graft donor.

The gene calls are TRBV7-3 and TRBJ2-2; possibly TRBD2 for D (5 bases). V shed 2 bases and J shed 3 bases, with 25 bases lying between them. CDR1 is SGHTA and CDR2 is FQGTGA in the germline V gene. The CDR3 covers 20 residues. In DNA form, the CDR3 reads TGTGCCAGCAGCTTACCTCTCCCCAGAATTTCGGGGTATGACACCGGGGAGCTGTTTTTT. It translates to CASSLPLPRISGYDTGELFF.

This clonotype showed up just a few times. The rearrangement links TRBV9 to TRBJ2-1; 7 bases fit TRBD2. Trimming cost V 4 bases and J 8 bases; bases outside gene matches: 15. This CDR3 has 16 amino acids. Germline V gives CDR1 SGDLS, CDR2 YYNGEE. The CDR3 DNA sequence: TGTGCCAGCAGCCCCCCAGTACTAGCGTTTAGAGATGAGCAGTTCTTC. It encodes CASSPPVLAFRDEQFF. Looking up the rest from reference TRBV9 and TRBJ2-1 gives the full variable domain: DSGVTQTPKHLITATGQRVTLRCSPRSGDLSVYWYQQSLDQGLQFLIQYYNGEERAKGNILERFSAQQFPDLHSELNLSSLELGDSALYFCASSPPVLAFRDEQFFGPGTRLTVL.

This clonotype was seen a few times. CDR3 in DNA: TGCGCCAGCAGTCCCGATGGGTGGGGCCCTGAGACCCAGTACTTC. This gives the protein CASSPDGWGPETQYF. V usage is TRBV5-1 and J usage is TRBJ2-5; a possible D gene is TRBD1 (5 bases). Between the trimmed V and J ends, which lost 5 bases and 5 bases, there was a span of 19 bases. The germline CDR1 and CDR2 sequences are SGHRS and YFSETQ. The CDR3 runs to 15 residues. Full variable domain (missing parts from reference TRBV5-1 and TRBJ2-5): KAGVTQTPRYLIKTRGQQVTLSCSPISGHRSVSWYQQTPGQGLQFLFEYFSETQRNKGNFPGRFSGRQFSNSRSEMNVSTLELGDSALYLCASSPDGWGPETQYFGPGTRLLVL.

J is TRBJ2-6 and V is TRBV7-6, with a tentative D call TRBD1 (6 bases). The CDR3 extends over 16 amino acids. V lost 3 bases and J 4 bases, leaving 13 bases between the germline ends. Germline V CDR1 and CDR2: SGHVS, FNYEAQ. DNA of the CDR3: TGTGCCAGCAGCTTCGCCACAGGGTCCGGGGCCAACGTCCTGACTTTC. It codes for CASSFATGSGANVLTF.

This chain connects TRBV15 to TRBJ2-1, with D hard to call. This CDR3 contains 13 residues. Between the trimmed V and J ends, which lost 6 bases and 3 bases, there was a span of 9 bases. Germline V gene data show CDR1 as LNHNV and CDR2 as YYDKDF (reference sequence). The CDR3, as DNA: TGTGCCACCAGAAGACTGTTCTACAATGAGCAGTTCTTC. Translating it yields CATRRLFYNEQFF.

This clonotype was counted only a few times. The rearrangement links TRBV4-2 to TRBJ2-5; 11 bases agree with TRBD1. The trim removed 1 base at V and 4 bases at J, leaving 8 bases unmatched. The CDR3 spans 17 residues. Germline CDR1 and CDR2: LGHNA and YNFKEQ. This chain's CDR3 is CASSQGRGQGAGETQYF. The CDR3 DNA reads TGTGCCAGCAGCCAAGGACGCGGACAGGGGGCAGGAGAGACCCAGTACTTC.

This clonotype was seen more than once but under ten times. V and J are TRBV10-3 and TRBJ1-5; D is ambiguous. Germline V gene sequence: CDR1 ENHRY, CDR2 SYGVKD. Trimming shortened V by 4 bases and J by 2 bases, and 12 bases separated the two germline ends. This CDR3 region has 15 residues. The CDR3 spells CAISVGERGNQPQHF. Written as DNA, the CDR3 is TGTGCCATCAGTGTTGGGGAGAGGGGCAATCAGCCCCAGCATTTT.

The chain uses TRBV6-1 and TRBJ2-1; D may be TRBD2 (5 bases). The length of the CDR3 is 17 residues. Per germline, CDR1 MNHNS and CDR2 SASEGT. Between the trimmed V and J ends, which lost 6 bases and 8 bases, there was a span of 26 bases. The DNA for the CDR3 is TGTGCCAGCAGACGAACCAACGGGGTGGGTGTAGGTCATGAGCAGTTCTTC. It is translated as CASRRTNGVGVGHEQFF.

CDR3 region: CASSTSGSSLGTDTQYF. DNA of the CDR3: TGTGCCAGCAGCACTAGCGGGTCTTCGCTCGGCACAGATACGCAGTATTTT. The chain couples TRBV4-2 to TRBJ2-3, with TRBD2 matching over 9 bases. Losses at the gene ends were 5 bases for V and 1 base for J; bases not matched to a gene: 10. This CDR3 has 17 residues. The V gene's germline CDR1 is LGHNA and CDR2 YNFKEQ.

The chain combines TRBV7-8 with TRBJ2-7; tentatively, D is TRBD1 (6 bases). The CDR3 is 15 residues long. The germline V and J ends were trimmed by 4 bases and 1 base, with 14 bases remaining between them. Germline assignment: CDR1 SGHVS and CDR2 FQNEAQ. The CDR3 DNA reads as TGTGCCAGCAGCTCCAGGACAGTGACATCCTACGAGCAGTACTTC. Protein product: CASSSRTVTSYEQYF.

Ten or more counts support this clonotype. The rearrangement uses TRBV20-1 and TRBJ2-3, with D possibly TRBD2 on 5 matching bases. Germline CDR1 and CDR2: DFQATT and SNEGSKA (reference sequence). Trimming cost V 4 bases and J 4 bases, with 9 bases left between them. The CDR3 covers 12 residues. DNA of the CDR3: TGCAGTGCTAACGGGGTAGCAGATACGCAGTATTTT. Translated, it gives CSANGVADTQYF.

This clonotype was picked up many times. Here the CDR3 DNA reads TGTGCCAGCAGCGTAGCCGTCGGCGGGAGAACTGGCGAGCAGTACTTC. It encodes CASSVAVGGRTGEQYF. J is TRBJ2-7 and V is TRBV9; TRBD2 aligns across 7 bases. Germline-derived CDR1 and CDR2 are SGDLS and YYNGEE. The CDR3 has 16 residues. Trimming cost V 0 bases and J 6 bases; bases outside gene matches: 12.

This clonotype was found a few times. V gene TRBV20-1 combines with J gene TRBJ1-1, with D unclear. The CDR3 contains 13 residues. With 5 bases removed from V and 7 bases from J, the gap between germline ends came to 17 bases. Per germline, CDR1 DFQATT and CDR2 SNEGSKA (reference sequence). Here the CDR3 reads CSAPPPLGDEAFF. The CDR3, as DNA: TGCAGTGCTCCTCCGCCGCTCGGGGATGAAGCTTTCTTT.

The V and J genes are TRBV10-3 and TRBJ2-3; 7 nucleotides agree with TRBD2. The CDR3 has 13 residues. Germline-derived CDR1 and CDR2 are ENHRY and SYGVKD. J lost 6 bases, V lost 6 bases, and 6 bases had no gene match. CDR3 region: CAIRREAGDTQYF. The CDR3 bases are TGTGCCATCAGACGGGAGGCCGGTGATACGCAGTATTTT.

CDR3 sequence (DNA): TGTGCCAGCAGCCAAGCTGTACTCCGGGACAGACCTTACGAGCAGTACTTC. Residues: CASSQAVLRDRPYEQYF. V usage is TRBV3-1 and J usage is TRBJ2-7; 7 bases line up with TRBD1. This CDR3 is 17 amino acids long. V shed 1 base and J 4 bases; nucleotides not matched to a gene: 13. Germline assignment: CDR1 LGHDT and CDR2 YNNKEL (reference sequence).

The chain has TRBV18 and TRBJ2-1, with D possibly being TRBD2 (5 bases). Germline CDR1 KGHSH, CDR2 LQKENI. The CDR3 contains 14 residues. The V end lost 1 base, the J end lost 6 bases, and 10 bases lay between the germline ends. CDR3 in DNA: TGTGCCAGCTCACCACTCTCTAGCCGCAATGAGCAGTTCTTC. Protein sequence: CASSPLSSRNEQFF.

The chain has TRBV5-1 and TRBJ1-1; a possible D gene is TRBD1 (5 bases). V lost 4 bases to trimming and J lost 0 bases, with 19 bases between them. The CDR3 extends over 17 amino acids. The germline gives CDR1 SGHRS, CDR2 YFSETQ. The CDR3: CASSQSIGRGLNTEAFF. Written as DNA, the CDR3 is TGCGCCAGCAGCCAATCAATTGGGCGGGGACTGAACACTGAAGCTTTCTTT.

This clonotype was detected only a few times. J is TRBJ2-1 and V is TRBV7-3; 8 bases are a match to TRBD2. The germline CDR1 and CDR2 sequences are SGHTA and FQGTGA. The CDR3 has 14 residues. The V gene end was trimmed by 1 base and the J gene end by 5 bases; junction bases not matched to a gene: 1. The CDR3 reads CASSLRLANNEQFF. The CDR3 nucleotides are TGTGCCAGCAGCTTAAGACTAGCGAACAATGAGCAGTTCTTC.

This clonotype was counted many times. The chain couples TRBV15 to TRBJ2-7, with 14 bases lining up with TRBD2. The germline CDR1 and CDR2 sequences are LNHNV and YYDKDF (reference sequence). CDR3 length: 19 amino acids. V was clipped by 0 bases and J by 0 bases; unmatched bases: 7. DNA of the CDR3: TGTGCCACCAGCAGAGACCCATGGACTAGCGGGGGGAGCTCCTACGAGCAGTACTTC. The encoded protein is CATSRDPWTSGGSSYEQYF.

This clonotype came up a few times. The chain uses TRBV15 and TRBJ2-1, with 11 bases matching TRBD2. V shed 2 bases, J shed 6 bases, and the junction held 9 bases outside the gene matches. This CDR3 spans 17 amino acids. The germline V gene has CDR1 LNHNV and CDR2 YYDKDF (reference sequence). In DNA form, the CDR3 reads TGTGCCACCAGCAGACTCCTACTAGCGGGAGAGTTCAATGAGCAGTTCTTC. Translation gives CATSRLLLAGEFNEQFF.

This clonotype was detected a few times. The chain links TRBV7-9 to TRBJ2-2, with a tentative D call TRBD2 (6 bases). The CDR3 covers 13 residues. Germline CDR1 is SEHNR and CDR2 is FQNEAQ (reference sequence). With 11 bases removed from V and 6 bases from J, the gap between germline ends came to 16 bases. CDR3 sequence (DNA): TGTGCCCAGCCCTCCGGGAGCGCCGGGGAGCTGTTTTTT. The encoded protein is CAQPSGSAGELFF.

The CDR3 DNA reads as TGTGCCAGCAGATCCAGACCCTACACCTACGAGCAGTACTTC. This codes for CASRSRPYTYEQYF. The chain has TRBV28 and TRBJ2-7, with D unclear. Trimming stripped 6 bases from V and 2 bases from J, with 14 bases between. Per the germline V gene, CDR1 is MDHEN and CDR2 is SYDVKM. The CDR3 totals 14 residues. Drawing the rest from reference TRBV28 and TRBJ2-7, the complete variable domain is DVKVTQSSRYLVKRTGEKVFLECVQDMDHENMFWYRQDPGLGLRLIYFSYDVKMKEKGDIPEGYSVSREKKERFSLILESASTNQTSMYLCASRSRPYTYEQYFGPGTRLTVT.

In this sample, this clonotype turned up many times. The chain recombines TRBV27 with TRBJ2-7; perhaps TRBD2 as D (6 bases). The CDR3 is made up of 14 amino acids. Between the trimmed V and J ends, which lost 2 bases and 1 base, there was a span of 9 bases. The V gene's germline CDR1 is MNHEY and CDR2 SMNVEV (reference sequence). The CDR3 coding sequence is TGTGCCAGCAGTTTAGGGGACTTTTCCTACGAGCAGTACTTC. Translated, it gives CASSLGDFSYEQYF.

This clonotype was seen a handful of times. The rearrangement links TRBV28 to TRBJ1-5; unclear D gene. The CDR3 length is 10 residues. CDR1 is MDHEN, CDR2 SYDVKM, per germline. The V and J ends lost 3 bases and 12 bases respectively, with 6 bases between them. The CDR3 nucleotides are TGTGCCAGCAGTTTGGGAGTCCAGCATTTT. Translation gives CASSLGVQHF.